These T cell receptor beta chains were read from a single sample in a study of CD8+CD57+ T cells in acquired aplastic anemia. TCRdb fed the reads into MiXCR, producing one record per CDR3 protein. In the table there are 200,000 or so distinct CDR3 sequences, roughly 50% of which are singletons. The sequencing sample was made of sorted CD4+, CD8+, or CD8+CD57+ T cells (not recorded which) from PBMCs. Receptors were obtained from a human donor with aplastic anemia. CDR3s include the opening cysteine and the closing phenylalanine or tryptophan.

TRBV18	12	CASSPEYNTIYF
TRBV14	14	CASSRLAGAGELFF
TRBV6-1	16	CASSYPPSGRTDTQYF
TRBV2	15	CASSERDRFSYEQYF
TRBV7-3	15	CASSLVGQGAYEQYF
TRBV29-1	12	CSVDGTGYEQYF
TRBV7-2	13	CASRDGSSYEQYF
TRBV6-5	13	CASSQIQGYEQYF
TRBV2	12	CASRRETYEQYF
TRBV9	15	CASSFRTSGGDTQYF
TRBV2	16	CASSEKEQVGGQPQHF
TRBV13	14	CASRSGTGSYEQYF
TRBV6-6	13	CASRRDNTYEQYF
TRBV29-1	11	CSVATGDEQFF
TRBV5-6	18	CASSWGVLAGAGIYEQYF
TRBV15	14	CATSSQQASYEQYF
TRBV14	20	CASSQDRDRGRIHGAYEQYF
TRBV12-3/TRBV12-4	13	CASSWGGSTEAFF
TRBV9	16	CASSPRQGGSNEKLFF
TRBV6-4	13	CASSDSDNNKQFF
TRBV24-1	16	CATSDARDRGTDTQYF
TRBV20-1	11	CSARGGGEQFF
TRBV2	14	CASSSGGGSTEAFF